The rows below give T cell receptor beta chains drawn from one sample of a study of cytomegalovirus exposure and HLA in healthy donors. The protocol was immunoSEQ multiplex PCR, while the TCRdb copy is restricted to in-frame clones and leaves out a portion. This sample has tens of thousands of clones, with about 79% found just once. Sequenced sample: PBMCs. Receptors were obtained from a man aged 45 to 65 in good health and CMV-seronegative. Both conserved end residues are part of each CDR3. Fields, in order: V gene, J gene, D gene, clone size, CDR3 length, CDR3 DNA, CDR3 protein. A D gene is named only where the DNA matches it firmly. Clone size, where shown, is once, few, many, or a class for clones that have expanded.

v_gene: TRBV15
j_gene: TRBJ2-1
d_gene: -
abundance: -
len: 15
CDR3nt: TGTGCCACCAGCACGTTAGGGACTCTTTACAATGAGCAGTTCTTC
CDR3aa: CATSTLGTLYNEQFF

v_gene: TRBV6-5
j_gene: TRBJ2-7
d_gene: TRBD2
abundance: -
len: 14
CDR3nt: TGTGCCAGCAGACGGGAACAGCGGGGGTACGAGCAGTACTTC
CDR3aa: CASRREQRGYEQYF

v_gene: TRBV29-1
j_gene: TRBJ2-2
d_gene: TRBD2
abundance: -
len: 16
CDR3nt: TGCAGCGTTGTAGACATGGGCGGGAGGGCCGCGGGGGAGCTGTTTTTT
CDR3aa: CSVVDMGGRAAGELFF

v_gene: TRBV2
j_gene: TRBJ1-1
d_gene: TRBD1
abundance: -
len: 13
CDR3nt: TGTGCCAGCAGTGCAGCGCGGACAGGGAGGGCTTTCTTT
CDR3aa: CASSAARTGRAFF

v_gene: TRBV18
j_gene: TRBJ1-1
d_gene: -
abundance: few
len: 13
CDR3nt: TGTGCCAGCTCACCAAAAGGGGACACTGAAGCTTTCTTT
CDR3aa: CASSPKGDTEAFF

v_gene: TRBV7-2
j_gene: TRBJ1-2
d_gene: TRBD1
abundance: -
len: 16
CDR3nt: TGTGCCAGCAGCCCCAAGACAGGGGTCCTCACCCATGGCTACACCTTC
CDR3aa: CASSPKTGVLTHGYTF

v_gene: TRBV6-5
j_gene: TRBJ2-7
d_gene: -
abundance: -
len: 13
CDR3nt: TGTGCCAGCAGTTACCGGCAGGGATACGAGCAGTACTTC
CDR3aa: CASSYRQGYEQYF

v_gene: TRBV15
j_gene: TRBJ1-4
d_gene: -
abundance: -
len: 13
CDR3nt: TGTGCCACCAGCAGAGACAGGGCCGAAAAACTGTTTTTT
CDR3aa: CATSRDRAEKLFF

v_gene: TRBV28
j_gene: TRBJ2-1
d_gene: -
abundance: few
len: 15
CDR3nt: TGTGCCAGCAGTTTGGACAATCGCCGTTACAATGAGCAGTTCTTC
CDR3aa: CASSLDNRRYNEQFF

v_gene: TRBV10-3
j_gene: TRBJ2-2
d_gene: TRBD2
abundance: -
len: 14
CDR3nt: TGTGCCATCAGCGGGAGGGCCGTTTTTGGGGAGCTGTTTTTT
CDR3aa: CAISGRAVFGELFF

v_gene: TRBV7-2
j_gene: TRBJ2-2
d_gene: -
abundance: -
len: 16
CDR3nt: TGTGCCAGCAGCAGCCGGGACTTCGCGAACACCGGGGAGCTGTTTTTT
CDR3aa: CASSSRDFANTGELFF

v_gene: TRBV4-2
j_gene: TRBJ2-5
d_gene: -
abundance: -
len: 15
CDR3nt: TGTGCCAGCAGCCGTATCGGGAGCGGAGGAGAGACCCAGTACTTC
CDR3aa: CASSRIGSGGETQYF

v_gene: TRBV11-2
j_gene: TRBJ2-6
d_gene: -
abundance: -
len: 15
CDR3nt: TGTGCCAGCAGCTTGGGGCTATCTGGGGCCAACGTCCTGACTTTC
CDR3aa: CASSLGLSGANVLTF

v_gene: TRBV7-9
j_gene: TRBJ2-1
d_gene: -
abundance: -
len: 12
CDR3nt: TGTGCCAGCAGCGCCCAGGGTTACGGGCAGTTCTTC
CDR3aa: CASSAQGYGQFF

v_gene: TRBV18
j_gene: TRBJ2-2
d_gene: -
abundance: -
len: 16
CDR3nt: TGTGCCAGCTCACCACGCTTCGGGTCCAACACCGGGGAGCTGTTTTTT
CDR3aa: CASSPRFGSNTGELFF

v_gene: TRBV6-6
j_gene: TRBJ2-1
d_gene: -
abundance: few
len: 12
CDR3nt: TGTGCCAGCAGCGCGGCCCTTATTGAGCAGTTCTTC
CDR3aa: CASSAALIEQFF

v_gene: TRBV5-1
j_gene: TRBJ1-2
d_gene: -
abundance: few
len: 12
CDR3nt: TGCGCCACCGGGATTTCCGGGGATGGCTACACCTTC
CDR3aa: CATGISGDGYTF

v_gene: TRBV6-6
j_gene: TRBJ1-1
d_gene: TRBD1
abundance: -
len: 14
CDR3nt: TGTGCCAGCAGTTTCCAGGGGGGGAACACTGAAGCTTTCTTT
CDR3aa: CASSFQGGNTEAFF

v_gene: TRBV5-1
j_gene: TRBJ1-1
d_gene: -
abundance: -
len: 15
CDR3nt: TGCGCCAGCAGCTTGATCCCAGGGGAGAACACTGAAGCTTTCTTT
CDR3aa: CASSLIPGENTEAFF

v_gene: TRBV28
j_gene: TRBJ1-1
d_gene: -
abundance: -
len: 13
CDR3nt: TGTGCCAGCAGTTCCCCGGGGCGGGAGGGAGCTTTCTTT
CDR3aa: CASSSPGREGAFF

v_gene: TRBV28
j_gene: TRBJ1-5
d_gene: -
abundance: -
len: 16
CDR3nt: TGTGCCAGCAGGGCCTACAGGATTTCTAGCAATCAGCCCCAGCATTTT
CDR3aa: CASRAYRISSNQPQHF

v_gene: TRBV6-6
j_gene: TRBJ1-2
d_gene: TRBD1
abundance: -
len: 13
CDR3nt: TGTGCCAGCACCCTGACAGGGGCCTATGGCTACACCTTC
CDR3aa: CASTLTGAYGYTF

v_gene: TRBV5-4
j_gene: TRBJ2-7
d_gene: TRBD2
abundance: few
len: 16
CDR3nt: TGTGCCAGCAGCCGATCCACTAGCGGGAGTTACTACGAGCAGTACTTC
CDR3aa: CASSRSTSGSYYEQYF

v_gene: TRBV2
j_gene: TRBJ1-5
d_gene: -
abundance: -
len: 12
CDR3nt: TGTGCCAGCAGTGAAGGAGGTCAGCCCCAGCATTTT
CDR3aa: CASSEGGQPQHF

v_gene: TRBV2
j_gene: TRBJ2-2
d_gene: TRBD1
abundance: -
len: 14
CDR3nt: TGTGCCAGCAAGGGGACAGGTAACACCGGGGAGCTGTTTTTT
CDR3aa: CASKGTGNTGELFF

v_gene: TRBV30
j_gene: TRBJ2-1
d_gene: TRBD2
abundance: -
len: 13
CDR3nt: TGTGCCTGGGGGGACGTTAGCGGGACTGAGCAGTTCTTC
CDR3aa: CAWGDVSGTEQFF

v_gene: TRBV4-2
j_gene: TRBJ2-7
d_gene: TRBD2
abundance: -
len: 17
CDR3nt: TGTGCCAGCAGCCATGGGGCCTTAGCGGGGGGAAACTACGAGCAGTACTTC
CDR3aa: CASSHGALAGGNYEQYF

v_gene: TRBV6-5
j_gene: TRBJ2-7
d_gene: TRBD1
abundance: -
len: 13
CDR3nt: TGTGCCAGCAGCCGGGACAGCCCCTACGAGCAGTACTTC
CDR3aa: CASSRDSPYEQYF

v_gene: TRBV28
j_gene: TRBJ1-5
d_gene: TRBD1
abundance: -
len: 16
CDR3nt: TGTGCCAGCAGTTTGACGGACGGGACAGGTAATCAGCCCCAGCATTTT
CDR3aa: CASSLTDGTGNQPQHF